A single sample gave rise to the 28 T cell receptor beta chains below, sequenced in a study of blood T cell repertoires in COVID-19. Assay: immunoSEQ multiplex PCR; the TCRdb copy retains only in-frame clones and omits some. The sample lists 250,000 to 350,000 clones; roughly nine tenths were seen once. The sample was peripheral blood. The receptors come from a young woman with COVID-19, enrolled during active disease.

This rearrangement joins TRBV6-6 to TRBJ1-2, with D uncertain. Trimming took 0 bases from V and 4 from J, leaving 9 bases between them. From germline, CDR1 is MNHNY and CDR2 SVGAGI (reference sequence). The CDR3 runs to 14 residues. The CDR3 nucleotides read TGTGCCAGCAGTTACTCCGGAGAGGGCTATGGCTACACCTTC. Its protein is CASSYSGEGYGYTF.

This chain connects TRBV18 to TRBJ1-1, with 7 bases identical to TRBD1. The CDR3 runs 15 residues. Germline V gene sequence: CDR1 KGHSH, CDR2 LQKENI. Trimming at V came to 4 bases and at J to 3 bases, leaving 8 bases not matched to a gene. The CDR3 sequence: CASSLRTGGDTEAFF. DNA of the CDR3: TGTGCCAGCTCACTACGGACAGGAGGGGACACTGAAGCTTTCTTT.

The chain joins TRBV24-1 to TRBJ1-1; D is possibly TRBD1 (6 bases). Germline CDR1 and CDR2: KGHDR and SFDVKD. Trimming pared 4 bases from V and 1 base from J, leaving 15 bases between. The CDR3 has 16 amino acids. The DNA of the CDR3 is TGTGCCACCAGTGAGGGGGGGATACAGGGGAACACTGAAGCTTTCTTT. Residues: CATSEGGIQGNTEAFF.

The chain carries TRBV7-7 and TRBJ2-2; no clear D. Trimming took 5 bases from V and 3 from J, leaving 7 bases between them. This CDR3 is built from 13 residues. From germline, CDR1 is SSHAT and CDR2 FNYEAQ (reference sequence). The CDR3: CASSPRYTGELFF. CDR3 in DNA: TGTGCCAGCAGCCCGCGCTACACCGGGGAGCTGTTTTTT.

The chain has TRBV5-5 and TRBJ2-3, with D maybe TRBD2 (6 bases). Germline-derived CDR1 and CDR2 are SGHKS and YYEKEE (reference sequence). This CDR3 is 16 amino acids long. V lost 6 bases and J lost 1, with 18 bases in between. In DNA, the CDR3 is TGTGCCAGCATGTTCCAGGGACTGGGGGGCACAGATACGCAGTATTTT. Translated, it gives CASMFQGLGGTDTQYF.

The chain uses TRBV28 and TRBJ2-7, with 15 bases aligning to TRBD2. CDR3 length: 18 residues. CDR1 is MDHEN and CDR2 is SYDVKM in the germline V gene. V was pared by 6 bases and J by 7 bases, with 16 bases of the junction left unmatched. CDR3 region: CASRTRTSGRALTREQYF. The CDR3 coding sequence is TGTGCCAGCAGAACAAGGACTAGCGGGAGGGCCTTAACTAGGGAGCAGTACTTC.

The V gene is TRBV19, the J gene TRBJ1-5; 7 nucleotides match TRBD1. The CDR3 consists of 17 residues. V lost 4 bases to trimming and J lost 3 bases; unmatched junction nucleotides: 12. Germline CDR1 and CDR2: LNHDA and SQIVND (reference sequence). DNA of the CDR3: TGTGCCAGTAGTAATCTCCGACAGGGCGGAGACAATCAGCCCCAGCATTTT. This sequence encodes CASSNLRQGGDNQPQHF.

The V and J genes are TRBV19 and TRBJ2-5; 8 positions match TRBD2. Trimming took 5 bases from V and 5 from J; bases not matched to a gene: 4. The CDR3 consists of 13 residues. Germline loops: CDR1 LNHDA, CDR2 SQIVND (reference sequence). The CDR3: CASSSQRGETQYF. DNA for the CDR3: TGTGCCAGTAGTTCGCAGCGGGGGGAGACCCAGTACTTC.

The V and J genes are TRBV7-9 and TRBJ2-7; TRBD2 matches at 7 bases. This CDR3 is built from 15 residues. Germline V lookup: CDR1 SEHNR, CDR2 FQNEAQ (reference sequence). V trimming: 5 bases; J trimming: 2 bases; junction bases outside the gene matches: 9. Here the CDR3 reads CASSRFSGATYEQYF. The CDR3 region has the DNA TGTGCCAGCAGCCGATTCAGCGGGGCCACCTACGAGCAGTACTTC.

The rearrangement joins TRBV14 to TRBJ2-1; D is ambiguous. The germline CDR1 and CDR2 sequences are SGHDN and FVKESK. CDR3 length equals 14 residues. Trimming cost V 0 bases and J 6 bases, with 9 bases left between them. Written as DNA, the CDR3 is TGTGCCAGCAGCCAAGAAAGTCCACTCAATGAGCAGTTCTTC. Amino acids: CASSQESPLNEQFF.

V usage is TRBV7-2 and J usage is TRBJ2-7; D perhaps matches TRBD2 (5 bases). Per germline, CDR1 SGHTA and CDR2 FQGNSA. V was pared by 3 bases and J by 6 bases, with 15 bases between. CDR3 length: 14 amino acids. This CDR3 reads CASSFVGESGEQYF. The CDR3, as DNA: TGTGCCAGCAGCTTTGTCGGGGAGTCGGGCGAGCAGTACTTC.

J is TRBJ2-1 and V is TRBV7-9; 12 bases fit TRBD2. Unmatched junction bases numbered 2, after V lost 5 bases and J lost 6 bases. This CDR3 spans 14 amino acids. Germline values: CDR1 SEHNR, CDR2 FQNEAQ (reference sequence). CDR3 in DNA: TGTGCCAGCAGCAAACTAGCGGGAGGCAATGAGCAGTTCTTC. It translates to CASSKLAGGNEQFF.

The J gene is TRBJ2-7, the V gene TRBV7-9, with 7 bases that match TRBD1. V gave up 6 bases and J gave up 2 bases; unmatched junction bases: 13. CDR1 is SEHNR and CDR2 is FQNEAQ in the germline V gene (reference sequence). The CDR3 consists of 16 residues. CDR3 sequence reads: CASSPKTGAITYEQYF. DNA of the CDR3: TGTGCCAGCAGTCCAAAAACAGGGGCGATCACCTACGAGCAGTACTTC.

V usage is TRBV10-3 and J usage is TRBJ2-2, with 10 bases lining up with TRBD1. With 10 bases clipped from V and 5 bases from J, the junction kept 10 bases outside the gene matches. Germline values: CDR1 ENHRY, CDR2 SYGVKD. CDR3 size: 15 residues. CDR3 sequence: CATAPGTGVTGELFF. The DNA of the CDR3 is TGTGCCACCGCACCCGGGACAGGGGTAACCGGGGAGCTGTTTTTT.

The CDR3 sequence: CASSVVPGNTEAFF. CDR3 nucleotides: TGTGCCAGCAGCGTAGTTCCGGGGAACACTGAAGCTTTCTTT. V and J are TRBV9 and TRBJ1-1, with D unresolved. V was cut by 0 bases and J by 1 base, with 7 bases left in between. The CDR3 contains 14 residues. Germline V gene sequence: CDR1 SGDLS, CDR2 YYNGEE. The whole variable domain, remainder taken from reference TRBV9 and TRBJ1-1, is DSGVTQTPKHLITATGQRVTLRCSPRSGDLSVYWYQQSLDQGLQFLIQYYNGEERAKGNILERFSAQQFPDLHSELNLSSLELGDSALYFCASSVVPGNTEAFFGQGTRLTVV.

J is TRBJ1-6 and V is TRBV9; 9 nucleotides agree with TRBD1. Germline lookup yields CDR1 SGDLS and CDR2 YYNGEE. Unmatched junction bases numbered 3, after V lost 3 bases and J lost 5 bases. There are 15 residues in the CDR3. The CDR3 region is CASSARTGDNSPLHF. The CDR3 DNA sequence: TGTGCCAGCAGCGCAAGGACAGGGGATAATTCACCCCTCCACTTT.

The rearrangement uses TRBV3-1 (or the pseudogene TRBV3-2) and TRBJ2-6; 12 bases are shared with TRBD1. V lost 4 bases, J lost 2 bases, and 6 bases stayed unmatched. The CDR3 is 18 residues long. Germline-derived CDR1 and CDR2 are LGHDT and YNNKEL (reference sequence). In nucleotides, the CDR3 is TGTGCCAGCAGCCCCCAGGGACAGGGGGCGACTGGGGCCAACGTCCTGACTTTC. Protein sequence: CASSPQGQGATGANVLTF.

V and J are TRBV11-2 and TRBJ2-7; D remains unclear. The germline V and J ends were trimmed by 1 base and 3 bases, with 10 bases remaining between them. This CDR3 is 14 amino acids long. CDR1 and CDR2 from the germline V gene are SGHAT and FQNNGV. This CDR3 reads CASSLGPSSYEQYF. Here the CDR3 DNA reads TGTGCCAGCAGCTTAGGGCCTAGTAGCTACGAGCAGTACTTC.

The chain uses TRBV24-1 and TRBJ2-2, with 8 bases identical to TRBD1. There are 16 residues in the CDR3. With 2 bases clipped from V and 7 bases from J, the junction kept 8 bases outside the gene matches. Germline V gene data show CDR1 as KGHDR and CDR2 as SFDVKD. For the CDR3, the DNA is TGTGCCACCAGTGATTGGAGACCAGGGGGCGTCGGGGAGCTGTTTTTT. This codes for CATSDWRPGGVGELFF.

The CDR3 here is CASRSGTALNYGYTF. The CDR3 bases are TGTGCCAGCAGGTCAGGGACAGCTCTTAACTATGGCTACACCTTC. The chain carries TRBV7-9 and TRBJ1-2, with 7 bases identical to TRBD1. V gave up 6 bases and J gave up 1 base; unmatched junction bases: 8. Germline lookup yields CDR1 SEHNR and CDR2 FQNEAQ (reference sequence). The CDR3 is 15 amino acids.

This chain links TRBV28 with TRBJ1-1; the D gene is possibly TRBD1 (6 bases). Trimming stripped 6 bases from V and 4 bases from J, with 15 bases between. The CDR3 is made up of 14 amino acids. Germline lookup yields CDR1 MDHEN and CDR2 SYDVKM. The CDR3 sequence: CASRRQALSTEAFF. The CDR3 nucleotides are TGTGCCAGCAGACGACAGGCTCTGAGCACTGAAGCTTTCTTT.

The chain carries TRBV3-1 (or the pseudogene TRBV3-2) and TRBJ2-7, with TRBD2 as a possible D gene (5 bases). V was pared by 0 bases and J by 6 bases, with 12 bases between. This CDR3 spans 14 amino acids. Germline V gene lookup returns CDR1 LGHDT and CDR2 YNNKEL (reference sequence). The CDR3 DNA is TGTGCCAGCAGCCAAGATCAGCGGAAAAGCGAGCAGTACTTC. Translating gives CASSQDQRKSEQYF.

J is TRBJ1-6 and V is TRBV25-1; D not certain. The V end lost 5 bases, the J end lost 0 bases, and 8 bases lay between the germline ends. This CDR3 has 15 residues. Germline lookup yields CDR1 MGHDK and CDR2 SYGVNS. CDR3 region: CASSLTYSYNSPLHF. CDR3 nucleotide sequence: TGTGCCAGCAGTTTAACCTACTCCTATAATTCACCCCTCCACTTT. The full variable domain, rest sourced from reference TRBV25-1 and TRBJ1-6, is EADIYQTPRYLVIGTGKKITLECSQTMGHDKMYWYQQDPGMELHLIHYSYGVNSTEKGDLSSESTVSRIRTEHFPLTLESARPSHTSQYLCASSLTYSYNSPLHFGNGTRLTVT.

This clone was picked up one time. This chain uses TRBV3-1 (or the pseudogene TRBV3-2) with TRBJ1-3; unclear D gene. In germline, CDR1 is LGHDT, CDR2 YNNKEL (reference sequence). The CDR3 sequence is 16 residues long. V dropped 3 bases and J dropped 0 bases, with 12 bases sitting between them. Written as DNA, the CDR3 is TGTGCCAGCAGCCAGGACTGGGCAAACTCTGGAAACACCATATATTTT. Its protein is CASSQDWANSGNTIYF.

The chain has TRBV3-1 (or the pseudogene TRBV3-2) and TRBJ2-7, with D unclear. The CDR3 length is 13 residues. From germline, CDR1 is LGHDT and CDR2 YNNKEL (reference sequence). Trimming removed 0 bases from V and 5 bases from J, with 8 bases in between. CDR3 loop: CASSQDFPDEQYF. The CDR3 nucleotides read TGTGCCAGCAGCCAAGACTTTCCTGACGAGCAGTACTTC.

This clone occurred once. The genes are TRBV29-1 and TRBJ2-7; 8 bases match TRBD1. CDR1 and CDR2 from the germline V gene are SQVTM and ANQGSEA. V lost 6 bases to trimming and J lost 6 bases; unmatched junction nucleotides: 16. The CDR3 length is 15 residues. Here the CDR3 reads CSVKTDRGHLAEQYF. The CDR3 nucleotides read TGCAGCGTAAAGACCGACAGGGGACACTTAGCCGAGCAGTACTTC.

This chain connects TRBV29-1 to TRBJ1-1; D is ambiguous. Trimming cost V 4 bases and J 1 base, with 10 bases left between them. Per the germline V gene, CDR1 is SQVTM and CDR2 is ANQGSEA. The CDR3 sequence is 13 residues long. CDR3 protein: CSVGTDTNTEAFF. CDR3 nucleotide sequence: TGCAGCGTTGGAACAGATACGAACACTGAAGCTTTCTTT.

The chain joins TRBV5-4 to TRBJ1-1; TRBD1 matches at 10 bases. Germline V gene data show CDR1 as SGHNT and CDR2 as YYREEE (reference sequence). CDR3 length: 17 amino acids. The V gene end was trimmed by 1 base and the J gene end by 2 bases; junction bases not matched to a gene: 8. The chain's CDR3 is CASSLKGQGTRNTEAFF. In DNA, the CDR3 is TGTGCCAGCAGCTTGAAGGGACAGGGGACACGAAACACTGAAGCTTTCTTT.